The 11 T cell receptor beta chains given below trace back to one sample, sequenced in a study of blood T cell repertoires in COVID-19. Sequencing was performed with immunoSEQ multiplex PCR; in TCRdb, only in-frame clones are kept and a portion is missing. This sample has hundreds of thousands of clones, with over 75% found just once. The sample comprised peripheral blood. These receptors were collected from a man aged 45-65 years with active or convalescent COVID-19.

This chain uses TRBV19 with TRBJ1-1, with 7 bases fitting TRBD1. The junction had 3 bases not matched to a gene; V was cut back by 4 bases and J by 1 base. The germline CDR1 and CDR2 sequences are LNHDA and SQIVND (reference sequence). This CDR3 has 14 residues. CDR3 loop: CASSTDRRNTEAFF. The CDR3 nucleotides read TGTGCCAGTAGTACGGACAGGAGGAACACTGAAGCTTTCTTT. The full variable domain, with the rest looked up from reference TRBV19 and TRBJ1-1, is DGGITQSPKYLFRKEGQNVTLSCEQNLNHDAMYWYRQDPGQGLRLIYYSQIVNDFQKGDIAEGYSVSREKKESFPLTVTSAQKNPTAFYLCASSTDRRNTEAFFGQGTRLTVV.

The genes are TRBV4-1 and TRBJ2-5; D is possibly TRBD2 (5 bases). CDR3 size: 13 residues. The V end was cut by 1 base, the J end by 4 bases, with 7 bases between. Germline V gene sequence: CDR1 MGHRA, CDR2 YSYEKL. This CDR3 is CASSQGAGETQYF. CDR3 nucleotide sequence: TGCGCCAGCAGCCAAGGGGCGGGAGAGACCCAGTACTTC.

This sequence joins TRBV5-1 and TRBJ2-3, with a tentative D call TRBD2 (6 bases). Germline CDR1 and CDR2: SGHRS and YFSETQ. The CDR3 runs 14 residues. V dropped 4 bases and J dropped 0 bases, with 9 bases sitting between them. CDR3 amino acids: CASSGGISTDTQYF. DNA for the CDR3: TGCGCCAGCAGCGGCGGGATTAGCACAGATACGCAGTATTTT.

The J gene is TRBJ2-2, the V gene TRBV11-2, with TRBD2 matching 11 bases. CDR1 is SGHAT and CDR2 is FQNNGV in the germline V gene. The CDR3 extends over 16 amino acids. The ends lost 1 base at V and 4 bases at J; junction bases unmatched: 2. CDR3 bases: TGTGCCAGCAGCTTAGTTCTAGCGGGGGGCACCGGGGAGCTGTTTTTT. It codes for CASSLVLAGGTGELFF.

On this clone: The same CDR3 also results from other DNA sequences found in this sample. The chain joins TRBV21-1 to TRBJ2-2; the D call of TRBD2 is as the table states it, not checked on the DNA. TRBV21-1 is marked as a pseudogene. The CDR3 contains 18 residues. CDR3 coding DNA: TGTGCCAGTAGCAAATCCAGCGGCGGGAGGAGGTGTATCGGGGAGCTGTTTTTT. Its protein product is CASSKSSGGRRCIGELFF.

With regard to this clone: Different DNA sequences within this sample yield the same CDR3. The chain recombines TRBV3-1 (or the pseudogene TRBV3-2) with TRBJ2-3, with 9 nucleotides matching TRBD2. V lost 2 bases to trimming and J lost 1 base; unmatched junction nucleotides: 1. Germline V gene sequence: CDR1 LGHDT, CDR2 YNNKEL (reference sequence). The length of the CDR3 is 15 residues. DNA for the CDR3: TGTGCCAGCAGCCAAAGGACTAGCGGCACAGATACGCAGTATTTT. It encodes CASSQRTSGTDTQYF.

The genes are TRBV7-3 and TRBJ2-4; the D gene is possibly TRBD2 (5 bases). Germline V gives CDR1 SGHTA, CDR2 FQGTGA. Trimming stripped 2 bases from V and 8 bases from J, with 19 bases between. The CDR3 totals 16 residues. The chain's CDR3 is CASSLFPVGNSDIQYF. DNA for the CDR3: TGTGCCAGCAGCTTATTTCCGGTCGGGAATTCGGACATTCAGTACTTC.

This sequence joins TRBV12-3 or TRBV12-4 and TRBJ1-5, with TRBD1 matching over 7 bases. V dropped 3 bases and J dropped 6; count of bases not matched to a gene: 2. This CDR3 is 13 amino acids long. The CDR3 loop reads CASSLQGGQPQHF. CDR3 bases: TGTGCCAGCAGTTTGCAGGGGGGTCAGCCCCAGCATTTT.

CDR3 in amino acids: CASSWTGRGETQYF. The CDR3 DNA follows: TGCGCCAGCAGCTGGACGGGAAGAGGGGAGACCCAGTACTTC. The chain is built from TRBV5-1 and TRBJ2-5; D might be TRBD2 (5 bases). The V gene lost 3 bases and the J gene lost 5 bases, with 14 bases spanning the gap. The germline V gene encodes CDR1 SGHRS and CDR2 YFSETQ. The CDR3 spans 14 residues.

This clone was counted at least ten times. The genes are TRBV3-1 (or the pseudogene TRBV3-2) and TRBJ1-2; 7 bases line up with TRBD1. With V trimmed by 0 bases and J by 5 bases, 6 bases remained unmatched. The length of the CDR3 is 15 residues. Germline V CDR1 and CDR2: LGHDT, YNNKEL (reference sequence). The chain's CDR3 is CASSQDGQAPYGYTF. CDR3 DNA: TGTGCCAGCAGCCAAGACGGACAGGCTCCTTATGGCTACACCTTC.

CDR3: CASSPRIAGTSYEQYF. Here the CDR3 DNA reads TGTGCCAGCTCACCAAGGATAGCGGGAACATCCTACGAGCAGTACTTC. V usage is TRBV18 and J usage is TRBJ2-7, with TRBD2 identical over 8 bases. With 2 bases clipped from V and 1 base from J, the junction kept 7 bases outside the gene matches. The V gene's germline CDR1 is KGHSH and CDR2 LQKENI. The CDR3 has 16 amino acids. Full variable domain (missing parts from reference TRBV18 and TRBJ2-7): NAGVMQNPRHLVRRRGQEARLRCSPMKGHSHVYWYRQLPEEGLKFMVYLQKENIIDESGMPKERFSAEFPKEGPSILRIQQVVRGDSAAYFCASSPRIAGTSYEQYFGPGTRLTVT.